This passage covers 29 T cell receptor beta chains from one sample sequenced in a study of T cells in women clearing cervical HPV infection. Only in-frame clones appear in the TCRdb table, and some are missing; sequencing was by immunoSEQ multiplex PCR. The sample table sets out 40,000 or so clones. Sequenced: blood buffy coat. These receptors were taken from a woman between 18 and 75 years old with a cervical HPV16 infection that either progressed to CIN3+ or cleared (not recorded which).

On this clone itself: Read coverage stops 3 residues before the CDR3 terminus; the germline J gene supplies the remainder. The chain uses TRBV5-1 and TRBJ1-1; a weak D match, TRBD1 (6 bases). The CDR3 runs 14 residues. The ends were cut back, 4 bases at V and 4 bases at J, with 14 bases in the middle. The germline gives CDR1 SGHRS, CDR2 YFSETQ. The CDR3 protein is CASSAAGALTEAFF. The covered CDR3 bases are TGCGCCAGCAGCGCGGCAGGGGCTCTCACTGAA. Based on the CDR3 plus reference TRBV5-1 and TRBJ1-1, the full variable domain is KAGVTQTPRYLIKTRGQQVTLSCSPISGHRSVSWYQQTPGQGLQFLFEYFSETQRNKGNFPGRFSGRQFSNSRSEMNVSTLELGDSALYLCASSAAGALTEAFFGQGTRLTVV.

Details on this clone: The CDR3 end falls 3 residues outside the read, so it is completed with the germline J gene. This chain joins TRBV29-1 and TRBJ2-1, with D perhaps matching TRBD2 (6 bases). The CDR3 runs 16 residues. CDR1 and CDR2 (germline): SQVTM, ANQGSEA. V lost 4 bases, J lost 5 bases, and 21 bases lay in between. The sequenced part of the CDR3 DNA is TGCAGCGTTGCCGGGAGCGGCCAGCTGACCCACAATGAG. It codes for CSVAGSGQLTHNE. The entire CDR3 protein reads CSVAGSGQLTHNEQFF.

Points on this clone: The read is 3 residues too short to cover the CDR3 end, so that end is filled in from the germline J gene. This chain uses TRBV5-6 with TRBJ1-2; D is unresolved. This CDR3 is 15 amino acids long. Germline V CDR1 and CDR2: SGHDT, YYEEEE. CDR3 DNA (partial): TGTGCCAGCAGCTTGGCCACTAGCGGGAGCTACGAC. Translation: CASSLATSGSYD. The entire CDR3 protein reads CASSLATSGSYDYTF.

Turning to this clone: The read ends 3 residues before the CDR3 terminus; that terminus is restored from the germline J gene. V and J are TRBV18 and TRBJ2-4, with D possibly matching TRBD2 (6 bases). The CDR3 loop spans 15 amino acids. Germline lookup yields CDR1 KGHSH and CDR2 LQKENI. The CDR3 is CASSPRDSPNYGQYF. CDR3 DNA, as far as it was read: TGTGCCAGCTCACCCCGGGACTCTCCTAACTATGGT.

Remarks on this clone: The read finishes 3 residues shy of the CDR3 end, and the germline J gene is used to complete it. The genes are TRBV7-9 and TRBJ2-3; the match to TRBD2 covers 10 bases. The CDR3 extends over 15 amino acids. The V gene end was trimmed by 10 bases and the J gene end by 0 bases; junction bases not matched to a gene: 7. Germline CDR1 SEHNR, CDR2 FQNEAQ (reference sequence). The CDR3 bases that were read are TGTGCCATTGATTTAGCGGGAGGAAGCACAGATACG. It codes for CAIDLAGGSTDT. The entire CDR3 protein is CAIDLAGGSTDTQYF. The full variable domain, rest sourced from reference TRBV7-9 and TRBJ2-3, is DTGVSQNPRHKITKRGQNVTFRCDPISEHNRLYWYRQTLGQGPEFLTYFQNEAQLEKSRLLSDRFSAERPKGSFSTLEIQRTEQGDSAMYLCAIDLAGGSTDTQYFGPGTRLTVL.

About this clone itself: The observed sequence ends 3 residues before the CDR3 terminus, with the missing tail filled in from the germline J gene. The V call is TRBV19, the J call TRBJ2-7; D is undetermined. V lost 3 bases and J 2 bases, leaving 8 bases between the germline ends. Per the germline V gene, CDR1 is LNHDA and CDR2 is SQIVND (reference sequence). The CDR3 is 13 amino acids. CDR3 bases read: TGTGCCAGTAGTATCGGTTTCACCTACGAG. Encoded protein: CASSIGFTYE. The whole CDR3 sequence is CASSIGFTYEQYF.

On this clone: The CDR3 goes on 3 residues after the read ends, and that part is filled in from the germline J gene. The chain links TRBV30 to TRBJ2-3, with 8 bases matching TRBD2. V was clipped by 1 base and J by 8 bases; unmatched bases: 8. The length of the CDR3 is 14 residues. Germline values: CDR1 GTSNPN, CDR2 SVGIG (reference sequence). The covered CDR3 bases are TGTGCCTGGAGTGGGGGAGCGGGAGAGGGTACG. It specifies CAWSGGAGEGT. The complete CDR3 reads CAWSGGAGEGTQYF.

Note on this clone: The read ends 3 residues before the CDR3 terminus; that terminus is restored from the germline J gene. The chain uses TRBV20-1 and TRBJ2-7; 7 bases match TRBD1. J lost 5 bases, V lost 0 bases, and 7 bases had no gene match. Per germline, CDR1 DFQATT and CDR2 SNEGSKA (reference sequence). CDR3 length equals 14 residues. CDR3 region: CSARDRTGLDEQYF. Partial CDR3 DNA: TGCAGTGCTAGAGATAGGACAGGCCTCGACGAG.

As regards this clone: The missing CDR3 end, 3 residues past where the read stops, is filled in from the germline J gene. V and J are TRBV18 and TRBJ2-3, with 9 bases identical to TRBD1. CDR1 and CDR2 from the germline V gene are KGHSH and LQKENI. Trimming removed 3 bases from V and 5 bases from J; junction bases left unmatched: 12. The CDR3 is 17 residues long. CDR3 residues: CASSPPGQGLFIDTQYF. CDR3 DNA (partial): TGTGCCAGCTCACCGCCGGGACAGGGACTCTTTATAGATACG.

As to this clone: Read coverage stops 3 residues before the CDR3 terminus; the germline J gene supplies the remainder. V is TRBV5-1 and J is TRBJ1-4; D is unclear. The CDR3 contains 15 residues. Germline CDR1 SGHRS, CDR2 YFSETQ. Trimming removed 0 bases at V and 6 bases at J, with 12 bases between. The CDR3 is CASSLAPTRDEKLFF. The CDR3 DNA, read in part, is TGCGCCAGCAGCTTGGCGCCCACTAGAGATGAAAAA.

Comments on this clone: The read comes to an end 3 residues before the CDR3 does, leaving the germline J gene to fill in the end. V usage is TRBV7-9 and J usage is TRBJ2-7; TRBD1 might be the D (5 bases). The length of the CDR3 is 12 residues. Trimming shortened V by 7 bases and J by 2 bases, and 9 bases separated the two germline ends. The germline CDR1 and CDR2 sequences are SEHNR and FQNEAQ (reference sequence). CDR3 sequence reads: CASILGPYEQYF. The sequenced part of the CDR3 DNA is TGTGCCAGCATCTTGGGGCCCTACGAG.

Remarks on this clone: Germline and junction disagree at one end, which may indicate a read error. Other DNA sequences from this sample encode an identical CDR3 as well. The covered CDR3 bases are TGCGCCAGCAGTCAGTTGCTGGAGGAGACAGGGGCGATTATACCTCCTGGAAACACA. This codes for CASSQLLEETGAIIPPGNT. The complete CDR3 protein is CASSQLLEETGAIIPPGNTIYF. This chain links TRBV23-1 with TRBJ1-3; 8 bases match TRBD1. Read sequence stops 3 residues before the CDR3 end, and the germline J gene provides the missing end. TRBV23-1 belongs to the ORF category, with a function that is uncertain. The CDR3 covers 22 residues.

Remarks on this clone: The read comes to an end 3 residues before the CDR3 does, leaving the germline J gene to fill in the end. V is TRBV7-9 and J is TRBJ2-4; a weak D match, TRBD1 (6 bases). The CDR3 sequence is 13 residues long. The germline CDR1 and CDR2 sequences are SEHNR and FQNEAQ (reference sequence). The CDR3 bases that were read are TGTGCCAGCAGCCGTGGACAGAACTATGGT. Translating gives CASSRGQNYG. Given in full, the CDR3 is CASSRGQNYGQYF.

Of note for this clone: The germline gene is not matched at one end of the junction; a read error may be the cause. The CDR3 end is not reached by the read, which stops 3 residues before it; the germline J gene fills it in. The sample has other DNA sequences that encode this CDR3 too. The chain is built from TRBV19 and TRBJ1-3; D is unresolved. CDR1 is LNHDA and CDR2 is SQIVND in the germline V gene (reference sequence). This CDR3 is built from 14 residues. Incomplete CDR3 DNA: TGTGCCAGTAGTATGCGGAACTCTGGAAACACG. As protein: CASSMRNSGNT. The whole CDR3 protein reads CASSMRNSGNTIYF.

Concerning this clone: From the germline J gene comes the end of the CDR3, since the read stops 3 residues before it. The chain joins TRBV29-1 to TRBJ2-3; D is undetermined. The CDR3 loop spans 16 amino acids. CDR1 is SQVTM, CDR2 ANQGSEA, per germline. With 3 bases removed from V and 0 bases from J, the gap between germline ends came to 16 bases. The CDR3 bases that were read are TGCAGCGTTGAGAAGGAGCGAACCTTGAGCACAGATACG. Its protein product is CSVEKERTLSTDT. The whole CDR3 protein reads CSVEKERTLSTDTQYF.

Details on this clone: Coverage ceases 3 residues before the CDR3 finishes, and the germline J gene fills in the end. The chain couples TRBV5-1 to TRBJ2-6; 11 bases line up with TRBD2. The length of the CDR3 is 18 residues. Germline CDR1 and CDR2: SGHRS and YFSETQ. J lost 3 bases, V lost 0 bases, and 5 bases had no gene match. The chain's CDR3 is CASSLVGLAGGGANVLTF. CDR3 DNA, as far as it was read: TGCGCCAGCAGCTTGGTAGGTCTAGCGGGAGGTGGGGCCAACGTC.

To note about this clone: The read falls 3 residues short of the CDR3 end, and the missing part is taken from the germline J gene. The V call is TRBV11-3, the J call TRBJ2-1, with D possibly being TRBD2 (5 bases). Looked up from germline, CDR1 is SGHNT and CDR2 is YENEEA. This CDR3 has 15 amino acids. The V end lost 1 base, the J end lost 4 bases, and 11 bases lay between the germline ends. The CDR3 spells CASSLAPTGYNEQFF. Incomplete CDR3 DNA: TGTGCCAGCAGCTTAGCCCCCACGGGGTACAATGAG.

With regard to this clone: The sequence runs out 3 residues before the end of the CDR3; the remainder is reconstructed from the germline J gene. The chain links TRBV18 to TRBJ2-3; TRBD2 is a possible D gene (5 bases). Germline assignment: CDR1 KGHSH and CDR2 LQKENI. CDR3 length equals 15 residues. Here the CDR3 reads CASSPASGLNQPQYF. Partial CDR3 DNA: TGTGCCAGCTCACCAGCGTCCGGACTTAATCAGCCG. Based on the CDR3 plus reference TRBV18 and TRBJ2-3, the full variable domain is NAGVMQNPRHLVRRRGQEARLRCSPMKGHSHVYWYRQLPEEGLKFMVYLQKENIIDESGMPKERFSAEFPKEGPSILRIQQVVRGDSAAYFCASSPASGLNQPQYFGPGTRLTVL.

Details on this clone: The read halts 3 residues ahead of the CDR3 end, with the missing end drawn from the germline J gene. The chain uses TRBV6-1 and TRBJ2-3; maybe TRBD2 (6 bases). The V gene's germline CDR1 is MNHNS and CDR2 SASEGT. V lost 4 bases and J 1 base, leaving 9 bases between the germline ends. This CDR3 is built from 14 residues. This CDR3 reads CASSVLAGTDTQYF. The part of the CDR3 DNA that was read is TGTGCCAGCAGTGTTTTAGCGGGCACAGATACG.

In the case of this clone: The read terminates 3 residues ahead of where the CDR3 ends, so the germline J gene completes it. The genes are TRBV18 and TRBJ2-1; 8 nucleotides align to TRBD2. J lost 8 bases, V lost 3 bases, and 3 bases had no gene match. CDR1 and CDR2 from the germline V gene are KGHSH and LQKENI. The CDR3 consists of 13 residues. The CDR3 bases that were read are TGTGCCAGCTCACCTGGACTAGCTGATGAG. Protein product: CASSPGLADE. The full CDR3 sequence reads CASSPGLADEQFF.

On this clone itself: The read halts 3 residues ahead of the CDR3 end, with the missing end drawn from the germline J gene. The V and J genes are TRBV14 and TRBJ2-2; D is perhaps TRBD1 (5 bases). Germline values: CDR1 SGHDN, CDR2 FVKESK. This CDR3 is built from 15 residues. CDR3: CASSQTAAGANVLFF. The CDR3 DNA, read in part, is TGTGCCAGCAGCCAAACGGCAGCTGGGGCCAACGTG.

About this clone: The CDR3 end is not reached by the read, which stops 3 residues before it; the germline J gene fills it in. The chain combines TRBV28 with TRBJ1-2, with no clear D. Between the trimmed V and J ends, which lost 7 bases and 5 bases, there was a span of 17 bases. Germline assignment: CDR1 MDHEN and CDR2 SYDVKM. The CDR3 totals 14 residues. CDR3 region: CASKFQSGKYGYTF. The sequenced CDR3 bases are TGTGCCAGCAAATTCCAAAGCGGGAAGTATGGC.

The CDR3 is CASSIDLELRGVETQYF. The CDR3 DNA, read in part, is TGTGCCAGTAGTATAGATCTGGAGCTCCGAGGGGTAGAGACG. This chain links TRBV19 with TRBJ2-3, with D possibly being TRBD1 or TRBD2 (5 bases each). The read finishes 3 residues shy of the CDR3 end, and the germline J gene is used to complete it. Germline V gene data show CDR1 as LNHDA and CDR2 as SQIVND (reference sequence). CDR3 length: 17 residues.

With respect to this clone: The observed sequence ends 3 residues before the CDR3 terminus, with the missing tail filled in from the germline J gene. The chain is built from TRBV5-1 and TRBJ2-1, with D maybe TRBD1 (7 bases). V was cut by 0 bases and J by 7 bases, with 14 bases left in between. CDR1 is SGHRS and CDR2 is YFSETQ in the germline V gene. CDR3 length: 15 residues. The CDR3 reads CASSLVAGGLNEQFF. The CDR3 bases that were read are TGCGCCAGCAGCTTGGTCGCAGGGGGACTTAATGAG.

With respect to this clone: The read is 3 residues too short to cover the CDR3 end, so that end is filled in from the germline J gene. The chain recombines TRBV20-1 with TRBJ1-2; possible D gene TRBD1, 6 bases. The germline V gene has CDR1 DFQATT and CDR2 SNEGSKA (reference sequence). This CDR3 is built from 17 residues. V was pared by 2 bases and J by 0 bases, with 19 bases between. Partial CDR3 DNA: TGCAGTGCTAGAATTCCGGGGACACCGAGAGCTAACTATGGC. Translating it yields CSARIPGTPRANYG. The CDR3 in its entirety is CSARIPGTPRANYGYTF.

As concerns this clone: The CDR3 is cut off 3 residues early in the read; its end comes from the germline J gene. The chain carries TRBV3-1 (or the pseudogene TRBV3-2) and TRBJ2-7; TRBD1 matches 9 bases. CDR1 LGHDT and CDR2 YNNKEL come from the germline V gene (reference sequence). With 2 bases clipped from V and 6 bases from J, the junction kept 8 bases outside the gene matches. CDR3 size: 15 residues. The sequenced CDR3 bases are TGTGCCAGCAGCCAAATATTCGGGACAGGGACCGAG. Its translation is CASSQIFGTGTE. The CDR3, in full, reads CASSQIFGTGTEQYF.

On this clone: From the germline J gene comes the end of the CDR3, since the read stops 3 residues before it. The chain combines TRBV2 with TRBJ2-5, with D unresolved. Germline CDR1 SNHLY, CDR2 FYNNEI. This CDR3 is built from 15 residues. Trimming cost V 1 base and J 4 bases, with 13 bases left between them. The DNA read from the CDR3 is TGTGCCAGCAGTGAAGAGAGGTGGAAGGGAGAGACC. It encodes CASSEERWKGET. The full CDR3 protein is CASSEERWKGETQYF.

About this clone: Read data end 3 residues before the CDR3 end; the end is taken from the germline J gene. The rearrangement links TRBV5-4 to TRBJ2-5; D not resolved. This CDR3 spans 14 amino acids. In germline, CDR1 is SGHNT, CDR2 YYREEE (reference sequence). Trimming shortened V by 1 base and J by 2 bases, and 9 bases separated the two germline ends. CDR3 bases read: TGTGCCAGCAGCTTGAAGGCAGAACAAGAGACC. Translating gives CASSLKAEQET. The whole CDR3 protein reads CASSLKAEQETQYF. Supplemented by reference TRBV5-4 and TRBJ2-5, the full variable domain reads ETGVTQSPTHLIKTRGQQVTLRCSSQSGHNTVSWYQQALGQGPQFIFQYYREEENGRGNFPPRFSGLQFPNYSSELNVNALELDDSALYLCASSLKAEQETQYFGPGTRLLVL.

On this clone itself: The observed sequence ends 3 residues before the CDR3 terminus, with the missing tail filled in from the germline J gene. The chain combines TRBV19 with TRBJ2-2, with D maybe TRBD1 (5 bases). The germline V gene encodes CDR1 LNHDA and CDR2 SQIVND (reference sequence). The CDR3 covers 16 residues. CDR3 bases read: TGTGCCAGTAGTATAGCGCCAAATACTGGGGCCAACGTG. It specifies CASSIAPNTGANV. The complete CDR3 sequence is CASSIAPNTGANVLFF.